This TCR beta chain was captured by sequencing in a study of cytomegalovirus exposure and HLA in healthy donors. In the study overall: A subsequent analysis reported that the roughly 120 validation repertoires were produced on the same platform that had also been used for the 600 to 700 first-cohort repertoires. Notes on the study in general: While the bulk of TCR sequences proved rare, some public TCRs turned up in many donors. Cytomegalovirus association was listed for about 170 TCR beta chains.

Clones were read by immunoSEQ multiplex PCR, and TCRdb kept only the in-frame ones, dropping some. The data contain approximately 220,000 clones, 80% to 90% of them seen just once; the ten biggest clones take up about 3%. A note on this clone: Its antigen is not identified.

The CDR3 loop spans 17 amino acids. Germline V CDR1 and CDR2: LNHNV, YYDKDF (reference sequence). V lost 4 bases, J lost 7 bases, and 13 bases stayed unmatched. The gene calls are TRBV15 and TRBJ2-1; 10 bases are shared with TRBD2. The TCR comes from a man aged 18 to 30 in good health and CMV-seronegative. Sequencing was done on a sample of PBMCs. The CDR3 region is CATSTHLVSGGSNEQFF. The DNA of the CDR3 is TGTGCCACCAGCACCCACCTCGTTAGCGGGGGGTCGAATGAGCAGTTCTTC.